This T cell receptor beta chain was identified during a study of Graves' ophthalmopathy and Graves' hyperthyroidism (dated by TCRdb to between 2018 and 2020). With respect to the entire study: Peripheral blood was collected at initial diagnosis, prior to any treatment. The independent validation cohort included approximately 19 hyperthyroidism patients plus 17 patients who later progressed from hyperthyroidism to ophthalmopathy. In five or six hyperthyroidism patients, the T-cell repertoire of thyroid tissue was compared with the T-cell repertoire of blood. In total, some 140 blood samples were TCR-sequenced: approximately 42 ophthalmopathy, about 75 hyperthyroidism and roughly 17 hyperthyroidism-to-ophthalmopathy patients. Once sampling was done, hyperthyroidism patients were given methimazole at a starting dose of 30 mg daily, while ophthalmopathy patients were given high-dose intravenous methylprednisolone. To explore V-J signatures that distinguish ophthalmopathy from hyperthyroidism, a discovery set of about a hundred patients was enrolled, made up of about 40 with ophthalmopathy and roughly 55 with stable hyperthyroidism. To tell Graves' ophthalmopathy apart from Graves' hyperthyroidism, and to predict which patients would progress to ophthalmopathy, the study relied on TCR beta repertoire signatures.

Germline trimming: 4 bases from V, 4 bases from J; junction bases outside gene matches: 8. CDR1 and CDR2 are drawn from the germline V gene: KGHDR, SFDVKD. Its CDR3 holds 16 amino acids, cysteine through phenylalanine. The entry retains the CDR3 DNA only, 48 bases that are in frame from base 1. Paper-wide results and their limitations: Most expanded thyroid clonotypes with frequency above 0.001 were also detected in blood, suggesting blood repertoires may reflect the thyroid immune response. Sample size was not predetermined statistically, and investigators were not blinded to group allocation. In cross-validation, the 13-signature model distinguished ophthalmopathy from stable hyperthyroidism with 87.88% sensitivity and roughly 81% specificity, while in the test set the corresponding values were about 79% and 69%. In validation, the model predicted ophthalmopathy progression with less than 71% sensitivity and 72.22% specificity; some 13 predicted patients were CT-confirmed with GO in a median of approximately 6.5 months.

There are many counts of this clonotype. Its antigen remains undetermined. No quality values exist for individual bases; no much larger clone is one base distant. Hyperthyroidism was defined as stable when no progression to ophthalmopathy occurred within 18 months of follow-up. The hyperthyroidism patients were 18 to 65 years old and newly diagnosed, with a disease duration of less than 2 months. Anyone with other autoimmune diseases, uncontrolled infections, pregnancy or lactation was excluded from the study. Diagnosis was based on clinical symptoms, serum thyroxine, TRAb, thyroid ultrasound and orbital computed tomography. Ficoll-Paque density gradient centrifugation was used to isolate PBMCs from around 10 ml of fresh peripheral blood. Trizol reagent was used to extract the total RNA, and its quality was then checked on an Agilent 2100 Bioanalyzer. For repertoire sequencing, TCR beta CDR3 regions were amplified from RNA transcripts. The first round was an RT-PCR using HTBI primers with the Qiagen OneStep RT-PCR kit, and this first round was followed by a second-round multiplex PCR, then size selection and purification. Libraries were sequenced on an Illumina HiSeq2000 using paired-end 100 bp reads. Turning to the authors' computational methods: SOAPnuke was used to process the reads, throwing out any read that had adapters, had uncalled bases, had a mean Phred below 15, or lacked an exact constant-primer or identifier match. COPE v1.2.5 was used to merge high-quality paired reads. Clonotypes were defined as unique nucleotide sequences and were aligned to IMGT TRB V, D and J references using MiTCR v1.1. Analysis was restricted to V-J combinations with a frequency above 0.0001, which covered 99.2% of repertoires. A TCR clonal expansion and chaos score per V-J combination was defined as the ratio of F50 clonal expansion to chaos observed in the TCRdist matrix. Welch's t-statistics and random forest were used to narrow the features down to 13 V-J combinations, which were then fed into a naive Bayes classifier. The Morisita-Horn index was used to measure how similar the thyroid and blood repertoires were. TCRdb cleaned the public reads at Q25 with fastp, built clones with MiXCR and kept in-frame beta chains. Each CDR3 protein gets just one entry, which takes the most common genes and DNA from the rows behind it. These V and J calls derive from TCRdb rather than the authors' analysis. For this sample there are a few hundred thousand distinct CDR3 sequences; about a sixth appear just once. The ten largest clones capture 2.4% of the sample.

The clonotype originates from an adult woman with stable Graves' hyperthyroidism. Sequences were obtained from peripheral blood. The chain uses TRBV24-1 and TRBJ2-2, and TRBD2 aligns with 7 junction nucleotides. This receptor carries the CDR3 CATSDPIGTTTGELFF. The nucleotides read TGTGCCACCAGTGACCCAATCGGGACTACCACCGGGGAGCTGTTTTTT.